A single sample gave rise to the 22 T cell receptor beta chains below, sequenced in a study of T cell repertoires in cytomegalovirus infection. TCRdb itself ran the reads through MiXCR, one entry per CDR3 protein. The sample yields around 270,000 distinct CDR3 sequences, approximately 8.3% seen once. The sequenced sample was PBMCs. The source of these receptors is a human donor in good health (CMV status not recorded). Some clones in this sample may be carry-over from other donors' samples.

This sequence joins TRBV4-3 and TRBJ2-1; TRBD2 aligns across 9 bases. Trimming took 1 base from V and 5 from J; bases not matched to a gene: 12. The V gene's germline CDR1 is LGHNA and CDR2 YSLEER. This CDR3 contains 18 residues. CDR3 bases: TGCGCCAGCAGCCAAGCTCCCCCGGGAGCGGGGGGAAACAATGAGCAGTTCTTC. Its translation: CASSQAPPGAGGNNEQFF.

The chain carries TRBV28 and TRBJ2-5, with TRBD1 matching 10 bases. The junction had 11 bases not matched to a gene; V was cut back by 5 bases and J by 5 bases. Germline V CDR1 and CDR2: MDHEN, SYDVKM. This CDR3 is 16 amino acids long. In DNA, the CDR3 is TGTGCCAGCAGTGAAGCCCCGGGACAGGGGAGGGAGACCCAGTACTTC. It codes for CASSEAPGQGRETQYF. Together with reference TRBV28 and TRBJ2-5, the CDR3 gives the full variable domain: DVKVTQSSRYLVKRTGEKVFLECVQDMDHENMFWYRQDPGLGLRLIYFSYDVKMKEKGDIPEGYSVSREKKERFSLILESASTNQTSMYLCASSEAPGQGRETQYFGPGTRLLVL.

This clonotype was observed many times. This sequence joins TRBV4-1 and TRBJ2-5; D remains ambiguous. Looked up from germline, CDR1 is MGHRA and CDR2 is YSYEKL. This CDR3 has 13 residues. V dropped 0 bases and J dropped 5 bases, with 7 bases sitting between them. The chain's CDR3 is CASSQEASETQYF. Written as DNA, the CDR3 is TGCGCCAGCAGCCAAGAGGCATCGGAGACCCAGTACTTC.

This clonotype was seen ten or more times. This sequence joins TRBV7-2 and TRBJ2-5; no clear D gene. Germline V gene sequence: CDR1 SGHTA, CDR2 FQGNSA. This CDR3 has 14 amino acids. V lost 1 base and J 5 bases, leaving 11 bases between the germline ends. The DNA for the CDR3 is TGTGCCAGCAGCTTAGACCGCGCTCGGGAGACCCAGTACTTC. This translates into CASSLDRARETQYF.

At least ten counts were recorded for this clonotype. J is TRBJ2-7 and V is TRBV15; 10 bases fit TRBD2. The CDR3 length is 15 residues. The germline V gene has CDR1 LNHNV and CDR2 YYDKDF (reference sequence). The ends lost 1 base at V and 7 bases at J; junction bases unmatched: 7. This CDR3 reads CATSRGASGSEEQYF. CDR3 DNA sequence: TGTGCCACCAGCAGAGGGGCTAGCGGGAGTGAAGAGCAGTACTTC. The whole variable domain, filled in from reference TRBV15 and TRBJ2-7, reads DAMVIQNPRYQVTQFGKPVTLSCSQTLNHNVMYWYQQKSSQAPKLLFHYYDKDFNNEADTPDNFQSRRPNTSFCFLDIRSPGLGDTAMYLCATSRGASGSEEQYFGPGTRLTVT.

This clonotype was counted at least ten times. CDR3: CASSRPPGTGALDTQYF. In nucleotides, the CDR3 is TGTGCCAGCAGCCGACCGCCAGGGACAGGGGCGTTGGATACGCAGTATTTT. The chain joins TRBV7-2 to TRBJ2-3; 10 bases are a match to TRBD1. This CDR3 has 17 residues. J was trimmed by 6 bases and V by 5 bases; bases with no gene match: 14. CDR1 and CDR2 (germline): SGHTA, FQGNSA.

This clonotype has just a few counts. The genes are TRBV20-1 and TRBJ2-1, with D tentatively TRBD2 (6 bases). Trimming cost V 1 base and J 0 bases, with 7 bases left between them. This CDR3 is 14 amino acids long. Germline V CDR1 and CDR2: DFQATT, SNEGSKA (reference sequence). The CDR3 DNA follows: TGCAGTGCTAGAGCGCGGGACTCCTACAATGAGCAGTTCTTC. This codes for CSARARDSYNEQFF.

V and J are TRBV28 and TRBJ2-5, with 9 bases matching TRBD1. After removal of 3 bases from V and 7 bases from J, the junction contained 9 bases not matched to a gene. The CDR3 sequence is 15 residues long. The germline gives CDR1 MDHEN, CDR2 SYDVKM. As DNA, the CDR3 is TGTGCCAGCAGTTTTCAGACAGGGGGTATTGCGACCCAGTACTTC. As protein: CASSFQTGGIATQYF. The full variable domain, with the rest looked up from reference TRBV28 and TRBJ2-5, is DVKVTQSSRYLVKRTGEKVFLECVQDMDHENMFWYRQDPGLGLRLIYFSYDVKMKEKGDIPEGYSVSREKKERFSLILESASTNQTSMYLCASSFQTGGIATQYFGPGTRLLVL.

This clonotype was found many times. The V gene is TRBV7-9, the J gene TRBJ2-7; 15 bases map to TRBD2. The CDR3 sequence is 17 residues long. The germline gives CDR1 SEHNR, CDR2 FQNEAQ (reference sequence). The J segment lost 2 bases and the V segment lost 5 bases, leaving 7 bases of the junction unmatched. The DNA of the CDR3 is TGTGCCAGCAGCGCCGGGACTAGCGGGGGGACCCCCTACGAGCAGTACTTC. The encoded protein is CASSAGTSGGTPYEQYF.

This clonotype has ten or more counts. The chain is built from TRBV7-2 and TRBJ2-5; tentatively, D is TRBD1 (6 bases). Germline V CDR1 and CDR2: SGHTA, FQGNSA. Deletions cut 2 bases from V and 2 bases from J, with 12 bases between. This CDR3 has 15 residues. For the CDR3, the DNA is TGTGCCAGCAGCTTATACGGACAGTTGCAAGAGACCCAGTACTTC. Translated: CASSLYGQLQETQYF.

In this sample, this clonotype turned up many times. V gene TRBV7-2 combines with J gene TRBJ2-3; TRBD2 matches 8 bases. The length of the CDR3 is 19 residues. Germline-derived CDR1 and CDR2 are SGHTA and FQGNSA. With V trimmed by 0 bases and J by 2 bases, 13 bases remained unmatched. The CDR3 region is CASSLALGLAGYFTDTQYF. CDR3 DNA sequence: TGTGCCAGCAGCTTAGCTTTGGGGCTAGCGGGTTACTTCACAGATACGCAGTATTTT.

In its sample, this clonotype was seen many times. V is TRBV2 and J is TRBJ2-2, with D perhaps matching TRBD1 (6 bases). Trimming removed 5 bases from V and 7 bases from J, with 20 bases in between. This CDR3 has 16 amino acids. CDR1 SNHLY and CDR2 FYNNEI come from the germline V gene. CDR3 loop: CASSIALSGAGGELFF. DNA of the CDR3: TGTGCCAGCAGTATCGCTCTCTCAGGGGCCGGCGGGGAGCTGTTTTTT.

This clonotype was observed many times. CDR3 nucleotides: TGTGCCAGCAGCTTAGCCGGACAGCTCTACGAGCAGTACTTC. Residues: CASSLAGQLYEQYF. The chain couples TRBV11-2 to TRBJ2-7; D may be TRBD1 (6 bases). The V end was cut by 1 base, the J end by 3 bases, with 10 bases between. The CDR3 consists of 14 residues. Per the germline V gene, CDR1 is SGHAT and CDR2 is FQNNGV. Full variable domain (rest looked up from reference TRBV11-2 and TRBJ2-7): EAGVAQSPRYKIIEKRQSVAFWCNPISGHATLYWYQQILGQGPKLLIQFQNNGVVDDSQLPKDRFSAERLKGVDSTLKIQPAKLEDSAVYLCASSLAGQLYEQYFGPGTRLTVT.

V usage is TRBV28 and J usage is TRBJ2-3, with 7 bases that match TRBD1. The CDR3 is 14 residues long. Trimming at V came to 5 bases and at J to 6 bases, leaving 8 bases not matched to a gene. CDR1 MDHEN and CDR2 SYDVKM come from the germline V gene. In DNA form, the CDR3 reads TGTGCCAGCAGTCAACAGGGGCTCCTGGATACGCAGTATTTT. Amino acid sequence: CASSQQGLLDTQYF.

The table lists this clonotype with many counts. CDR3 nucleotides: TGTGCCAGCAGACGCAACAGGGTTGACACTGAAGCTTTCTTT. Translating it yields CASRRNRVDTEAFF. V and J are TRBV12-3 or TRBV12-4 and TRBJ1-1; D is perhaps TRBD1 (6 bases). V lost 6 bases to trimming and J lost 3 bases, with 14 bases between them. There are 14 residues in the CDR3.

This clonotype appeared a few times. CDR3 residues: CASSYGRDNQPQHF. The CDR3, as DNA: TGTGCCAGCAGCTACGGACGGGACAATCAGCCCCAGCATTTT. The V gene is TRBV7-9, the J gene TRBJ1-5; D unclear. The CDR3 length is 14 residues. Germline loops: CDR1 SEHNR, CDR2 FQNEAQ (reference sequence). Trimming removed 4 bases from V and 3 bases from J, with 10 bases in between. The entire variable domain, with the rest obtained from reference TRBV7-9 and TRBJ1-5, is as follows: DTGVSQNPRHKITKRGQNVTFRCDPISEHNRLYWYRQTLGQGPEFLTYFQNEAQLEKSRLLSDRFSAERPKGSFSTLEIQRTEQGDSAMYLCASSYGRDNQPQHFGDGTRLSIL.

This clonotype showed up just a few times. This chain connects TRBV7-7 to TRBJ2-3; 12 nucleotides match TRBD2. From germline, CDR1 is SSHAT and CDR2 FNYEAQ (reference sequence). The J segment lost 2 bases and the V segment lost 5 bases, leaving 5 bases of the junction unmatched. This CDR3 comprises 16 residues. CDR3 loop: CASSAWTSGVTDTQYF. CDR3 coding DNA: TGTGCCAGCAGCGCTTGGACTAGCGGGGTCACAGATACGCAGTATTTT. Full variable domain (remainder filled in from reference TRBV7-7 and TRBJ2-3): GAGVSQSPRYKVTKRGQDVTLRCDPISSHATLYWYQQALGQGPEFLTYFNYEAQPDKSGLPSDRFSAERPEGSISTLTIQRTEQRDSAMYRCASSAWTSGVTDTQYFGPGTRLTVL.

This clonotype was seen more than once but under ten times. V usage is TRBV5-6 and J usage is TRBJ2-7, with TRBD2 identical over 8 bases. The CDR3 totals 16 residues. Germline assignment: CDR1 SGHDT and CDR2 YYEEEE. Trimming at V came to 2 bases and at J to 0 bases, leaving 7 bases not matched to a gene. This CDR3 reads CASSLYLAGISYEQYF. The CDR3 coding sequence is TGTGCCAGCAGCTTATACTTAGCGGGGATCTCCTACGAGCAGTACTTC.

In its sample, this clonotype was seen many times. This chain links TRBV28 with TRBJ1-2; 7 positions match TRBD1. The CDR3 runs 13 residues. Germline CDR1 reads MDHEN; CDR2 reads SYDVKM. Trimming cost V 5 bases and J 8 bases; bases outside gene matches: 8. CDR3 protein: CASSGTVISGYTF. The CDR3 DNA reads as TGTGCCAGCAGTGGGACAGTAATTTCGGGCTACACCTTC.

This sequence joins TRBV7-2 and TRBJ2-4; D perhaps matches TRBD2 (7 bases). CDR3 length: 13 residues. Trimming pared 1 base from V and 14 bases from J, leaving 15 bases between. Germline V gives CDR1 SGHTA, CDR2 FQGNSA. The CDR3 region has the DNA TGTGCCAGCAGCTTAGACGGGGGCGGGGGAAAGTACTTC. Translated, it gives CASSLDGGGGKYF.

Ten or more counts support this clonotype. The V gene is TRBV7-2, the J gene TRBJ2-6, with no clear D. Germline CDR1 and CDR2: SGHTA and FQGNSA. V was shortened by 5 bases and J by 2 bases, with 10 bases between the two germline ends. The CDR3 extends over 15 amino acids. DNA for the CDR3: TGTGCCAGCAGCCCACCCCCTACTGGGGCCAACGTCCTGACTTTC. Its translation is CASSPPPTGANVLTF.

At least ten counts were recorded for this clonotype. This sequence joins TRBV7-2 and TRBJ2-5; 9 nucleotides match TRBD2. CDR3 length: 15 residues. With V trimmed by 1 base and J by 2 bases, 2 bases remained unmatched. Germline values: CDR1 SGHTA, CDR2 FQGNSA. Written as DNA, the CDR3 is TGTGCCAGCAGCTTAGTGGCGGGGGGGCAAGAGACCCAGTACTTC. It translates to CASSLVAGGQETQYF.